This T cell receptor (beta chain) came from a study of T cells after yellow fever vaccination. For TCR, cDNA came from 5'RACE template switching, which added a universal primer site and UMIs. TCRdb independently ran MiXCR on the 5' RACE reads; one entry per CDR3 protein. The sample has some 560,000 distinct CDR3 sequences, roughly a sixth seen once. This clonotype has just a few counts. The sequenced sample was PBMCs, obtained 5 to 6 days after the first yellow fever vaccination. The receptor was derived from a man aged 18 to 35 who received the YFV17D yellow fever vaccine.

CDR3: CASSSTGLAGGEQYV. CDR3 in DNA: TGTGCCAGCAGCTCAACTGGACTAGCGGGGGGTGAGCAGTACGTC. This sequence joins TRBV5-6 and TRBJ2-7; TRBD2 matches at 14 bases. In germline, CDR1 is SGHDT, CDR2 YYEEEE. J was trimmed by 7 bases and V by 3 bases; bases with no gene match: 6. The CDR3 length is 15 residues.